A single T cell receptor beta chain is shown here with its context. As for time point: before natalizumab initiation. This CDR3 has 17 amino acids. Germline CDR1 reads SEHNR; CDR2 reads FQNEAQ (reference sequence). The V gene end was trimmed by 5 bases and the J gene end by 5 bases; junction bases not matched to a gene: 13. The sample is drawn from a study of multiple sclerosis patients with progressive multifocal leukoencephalopathy. Study context: The control group, sampled over time, had multiple sclerosis, received natalizumab and did not develop PML.

TCRdb's table, derived via immunoSEQ multiplex PCR, lists solely in-frame clones and lacks some. This sample yields more than 30,000 clones, of which roughly 92% are seen a single time; about 1.8% belongs to the top ten. This clonotype was sampled from a man aged 30 to 45 with multiple sclerosis. V gene TRBV7-9 combines with J gene TRBJ2-5, with 11 nucleotides matching TRBD2. Sample: PBMCs. The CDR3, as DNA: TGTGCCAGCAGCGCCAGCCCGGGACTAGCGGTAGAGGAGACCCAGTACTTC. Protein product: CASSASPGLAVEETQYF.